Sequencing of this T cell receptor beta chain was carried out in a study of T cell responses to AZD1222 COVID-19 vaccine. TCRdb keeps only in-frame clones here, not all; method: immunoSEQ multiplex PCR. The sample includes 150,000 to 200,000 clones, almost 95% of them seen just once. Trimming removed 6 bases at V and 3 bases at J, with 8 bases between. The CDR3 spans 13 residues. CDR1 MNHNY and CDR2 SVGAGI come from the germline V gene (reference sequence). The sequence was collected from an adult in good health. The chain joins TRBV6-6 to TRBJ2-2; D not resolved. The sequencing used peripheral blood, collected on day 0 of AZD1222 vaccination. The CDR3: CASSAKDTGELFF. CDR3 in DNA: TGTGCCAGCAGCGCTAAAGACACCGGGGAGCTGTTTTTT.